This TCR beta chain was captured in a study of OX40 agonist ivuxolimab in advanced cancers. Study findings and constraints: The CD4+ and CD8+ T cells in the blood had expanded clonally by week 6 at 0.1 to 3.0 mg/kg.

Trimming took 2 bases from V and 4 from J, leaving 12 bases between them. The germline V gene encodes CDR1 KGHSH and CDR2 LQKENI. The CDR3 loop spans 14 amino acids. As for this clone: Its target is not known.

Method: immunoSEQ multiplex PCR; TCRdb's copy keeps in-frame clones and lacks some. This table holds 95,000 to 150,000 clones, 75% to 90% found once. The chain uses TRBV18 and TRBJ2-7, with D maybe TRBD2 (5 bases). The TCR comes from an adult with an advanced solid tumor such as melanoma, head and neck, liver or kidney cancer. Sequenced here: CD4+ or CD8+ T cells sorted from blood, sampled in a trial of the OX40 agonist ivuxolimab. CDR3 loop: CASSPVNAGYEQYF. DNA of the CDR3: TGTGCCAGCTCACCAGTCAACGCGGGTTACGAGCAGTACTTC.